This TCR beta chain was found in a study of beta chain features in type 1 diabetes. Study results and limitations: The study notes PCR might favor shorter templates equally in patients and controls. The study found moderately but significantly shorter TCRB CDR3s in all four CD4+ subsets of Type 1 diabetes patients. Here, the possible influence of HLA type (on TCRB rearrangement) remained unresolved.

Based on CD45RO/CCR7/CD25/CD127/CD95/CD27, CD4+ regulatory, stem cell-like memory, naive and central memory cells were sorted. As concerns this clone: Its cognate antigen is unknown. Other nucleotide sequences from this sample produce the same CDR3.

As every portion of the isolated RNA was reverse transcribed, the sequencing read expressed TCRB transcripts. Generated by immunoSEQ multiplex PCR, the TCRdb table keeps only in-frame clones and is missing some. The sample holds 850,000 to 900,000 clones, roughly a sixth seen once. V shed 2 bases, J shed 3 bases, and the junction held 3 bases outside the gene matches. The CDR3 has 16 amino acids. CDR1 is SGDLS, CDR2 YYNGEE, per germline. The specimen sequenced was naive CD4+ T cells from blood. The chain carries TRBV9 and TRBJ2-3, with TRBD2 identical over 13 bases. This clonotype originated in a woman aged 18-29 years in good health. In nucleotides, the CDR3 is TGTGCCAGCAGCGTTGGACTAGCGGGAGTTACAGATACGCAGTATTTT. This gives the protein CASSVGLAGVTDTQYF.